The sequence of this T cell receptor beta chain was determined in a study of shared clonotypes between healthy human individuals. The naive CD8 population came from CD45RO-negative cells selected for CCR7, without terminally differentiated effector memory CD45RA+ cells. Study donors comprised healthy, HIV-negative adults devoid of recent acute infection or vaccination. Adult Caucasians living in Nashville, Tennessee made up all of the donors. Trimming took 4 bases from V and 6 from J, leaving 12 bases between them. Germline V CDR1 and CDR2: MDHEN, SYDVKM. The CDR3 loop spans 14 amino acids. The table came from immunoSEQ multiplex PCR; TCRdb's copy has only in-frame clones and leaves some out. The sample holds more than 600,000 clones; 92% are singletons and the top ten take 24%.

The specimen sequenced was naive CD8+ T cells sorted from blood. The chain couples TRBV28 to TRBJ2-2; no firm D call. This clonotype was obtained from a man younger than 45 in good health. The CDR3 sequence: CASSSVAGPGELFF. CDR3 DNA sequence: TGTGCCAGCAGTTCAGTCGCTGGTCCCGGGGAGCTGTTTTTT.